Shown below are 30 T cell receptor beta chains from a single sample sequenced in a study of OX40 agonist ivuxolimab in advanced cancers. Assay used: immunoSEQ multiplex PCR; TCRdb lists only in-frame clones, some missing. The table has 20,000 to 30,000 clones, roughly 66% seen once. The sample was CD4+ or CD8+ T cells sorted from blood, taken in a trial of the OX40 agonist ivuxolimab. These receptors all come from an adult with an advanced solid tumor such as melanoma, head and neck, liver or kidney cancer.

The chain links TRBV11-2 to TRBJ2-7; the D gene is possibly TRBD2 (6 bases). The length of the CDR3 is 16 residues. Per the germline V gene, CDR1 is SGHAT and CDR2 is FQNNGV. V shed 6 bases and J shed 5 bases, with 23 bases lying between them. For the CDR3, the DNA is TGTGCCAGCAGTGGGATGGCGGGGACGTGGGGGGACGAGCAGTACTTC. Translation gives CASSGMAGTWGDEQYF.

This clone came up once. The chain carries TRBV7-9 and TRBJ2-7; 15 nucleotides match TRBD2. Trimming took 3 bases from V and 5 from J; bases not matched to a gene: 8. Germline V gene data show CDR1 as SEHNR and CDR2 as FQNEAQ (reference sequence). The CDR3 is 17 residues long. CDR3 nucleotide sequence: TGTGCCAGCAGCTTGTTTGGGACTAGCGGGAGGATAAACGAGCAGTACTTC. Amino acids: CASSLFGTSGRINEQYF.

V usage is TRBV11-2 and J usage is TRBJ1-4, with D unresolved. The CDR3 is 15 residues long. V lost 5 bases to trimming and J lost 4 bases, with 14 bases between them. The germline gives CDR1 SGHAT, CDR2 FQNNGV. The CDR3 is CASSVYGIGNEKLFF. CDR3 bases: TGTGCCAGCAGCGTCTACGGGATCGGTAATGAAAAACTGTTTTTT.

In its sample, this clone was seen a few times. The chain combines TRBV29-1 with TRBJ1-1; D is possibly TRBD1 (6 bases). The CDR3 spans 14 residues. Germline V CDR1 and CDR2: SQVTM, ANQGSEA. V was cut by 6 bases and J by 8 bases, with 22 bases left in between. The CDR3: CSVGRGAPTREAFF. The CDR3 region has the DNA TGCAGCGTGGGGAGGGGGGCCCCCACTCGGGAAGCTTTCTTT.

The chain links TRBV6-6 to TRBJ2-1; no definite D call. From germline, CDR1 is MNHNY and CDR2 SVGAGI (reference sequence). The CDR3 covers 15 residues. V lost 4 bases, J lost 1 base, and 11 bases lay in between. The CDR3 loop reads CASSFLKQSYNEQFF. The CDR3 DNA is TGTGCCAGCAGTTTCTTAAAACAATCCTACAATGAGCAGTTCTTC.

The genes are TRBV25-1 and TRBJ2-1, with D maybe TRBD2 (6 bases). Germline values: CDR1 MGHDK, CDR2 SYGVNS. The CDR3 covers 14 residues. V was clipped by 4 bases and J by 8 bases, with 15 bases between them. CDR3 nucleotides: TGTGCCAGCAGTGGCGGTCGCGGGGCCGATGAGCAGTTCTTC. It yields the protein CASSGGRGADEQFF.

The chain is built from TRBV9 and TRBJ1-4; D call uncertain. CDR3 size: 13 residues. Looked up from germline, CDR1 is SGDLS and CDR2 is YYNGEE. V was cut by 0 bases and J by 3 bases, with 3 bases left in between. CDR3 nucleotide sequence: TGTGCCAGCAGCGTAGACCCTAATGAAAAACTGTTTTTT. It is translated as CASSVDPNEKLFF.

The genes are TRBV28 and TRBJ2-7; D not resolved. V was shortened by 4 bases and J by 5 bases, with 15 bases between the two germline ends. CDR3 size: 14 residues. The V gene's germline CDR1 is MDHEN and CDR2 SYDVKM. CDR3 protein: CASSYRLRSDEQYF. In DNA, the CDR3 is TGTGCCAGCAGTTACCGGCTGCGATCTGACGAGCAGTACTTC.

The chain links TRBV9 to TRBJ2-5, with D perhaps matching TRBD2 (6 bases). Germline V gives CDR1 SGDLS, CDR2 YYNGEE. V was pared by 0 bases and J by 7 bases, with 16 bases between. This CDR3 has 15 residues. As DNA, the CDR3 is TGTGCCAGCAGCGTAGGGAAGGGACTCAATGGGACCCAGTACTTC. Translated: CASSVGKGLNGTQYF.

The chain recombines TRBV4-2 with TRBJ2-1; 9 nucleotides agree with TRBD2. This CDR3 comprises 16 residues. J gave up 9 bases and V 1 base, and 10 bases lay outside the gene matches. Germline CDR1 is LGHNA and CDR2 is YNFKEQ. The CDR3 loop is CASSQGLAGEHVEQFF. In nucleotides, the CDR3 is TGTGCCAGCAGCCAAGGGTTAGCGGGGGAACACGTTGAGCAGTTCTTC.

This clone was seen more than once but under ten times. In DNA form, the CDR3 reads TGTGCCACCAGCGCCCGCGGGGACACCGGGGAGCTGTTTTTT. Translating gives CATSARGDTGELFF. The chain carries TRBV15 and TRBJ2-2, with a possible D match to TRBD2 (6 bases). V dropped 5 bases and J dropped 3 bases, with 10 bases sitting between them. This CDR3 contains 14 residues. The V gene's germline CDR1 is LNHNV and CDR2 YYDKDF (reference sequence).

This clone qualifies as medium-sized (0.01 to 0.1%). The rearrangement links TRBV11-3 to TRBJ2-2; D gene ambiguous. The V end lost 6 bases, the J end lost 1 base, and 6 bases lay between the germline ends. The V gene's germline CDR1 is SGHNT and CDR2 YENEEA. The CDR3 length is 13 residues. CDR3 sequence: CASSRRNTGELFF. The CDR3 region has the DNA TGTGCCAGCAGTCGACGGAACACCGGGGAGCTGTTTTTT.

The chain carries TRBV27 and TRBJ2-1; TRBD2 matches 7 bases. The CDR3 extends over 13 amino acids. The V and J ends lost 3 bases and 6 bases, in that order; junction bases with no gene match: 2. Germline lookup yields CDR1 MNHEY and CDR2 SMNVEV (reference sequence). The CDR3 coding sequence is TGTGCCAGCAGTTTGACGGGGGGCAATGAGCAGTTCTTC. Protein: CASSLTGGNEQFF.

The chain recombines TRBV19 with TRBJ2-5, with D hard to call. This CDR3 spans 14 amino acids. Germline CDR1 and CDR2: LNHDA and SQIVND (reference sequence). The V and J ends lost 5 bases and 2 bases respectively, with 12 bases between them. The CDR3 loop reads CASSSTFQQETQYF. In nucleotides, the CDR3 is TGTGCCAGTAGTTCGACGTTCCAACAAGAGACCCAGTACTTC. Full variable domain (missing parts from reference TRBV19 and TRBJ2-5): DGGITQSPKYLFRKEGQNVTLSCEQNLNHDAMYWYRQDPGQGLRLIYYSQIVNDFQKGDIAEGYSVSREKKESFPLTVTSAQKNPTAFYLCASSSTFQQETQYFGPGTRLLVL.

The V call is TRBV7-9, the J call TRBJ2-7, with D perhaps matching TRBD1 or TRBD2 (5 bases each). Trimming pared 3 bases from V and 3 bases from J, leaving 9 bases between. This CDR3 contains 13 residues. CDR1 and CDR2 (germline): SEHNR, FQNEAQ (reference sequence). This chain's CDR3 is CASSLGRNYEQYF. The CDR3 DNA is TGTGCCAGCAGCTTGGGACGGAACTACGAGCAGTACTTC.

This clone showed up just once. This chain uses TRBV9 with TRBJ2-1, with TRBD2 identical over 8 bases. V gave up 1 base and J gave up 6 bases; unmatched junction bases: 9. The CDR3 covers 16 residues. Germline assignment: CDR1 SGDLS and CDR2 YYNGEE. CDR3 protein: CASSVTGTSLFNEQFF. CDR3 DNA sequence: TGTGCCAGCAGCGTAACCGGGACTAGTCTATTCAATGAGCAGTTCTTC.

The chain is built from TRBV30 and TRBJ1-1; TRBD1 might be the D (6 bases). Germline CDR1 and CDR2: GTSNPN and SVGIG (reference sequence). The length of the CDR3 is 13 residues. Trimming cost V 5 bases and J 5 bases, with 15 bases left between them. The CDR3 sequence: CAWVGQSYTEAFF. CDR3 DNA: TGTGCCTGGGTCGGACAGTCGTATACTGAAGCTTTCTTT.

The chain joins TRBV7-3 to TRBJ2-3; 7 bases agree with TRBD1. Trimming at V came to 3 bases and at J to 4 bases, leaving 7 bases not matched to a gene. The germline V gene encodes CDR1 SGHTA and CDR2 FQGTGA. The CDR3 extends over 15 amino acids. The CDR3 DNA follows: TGTGCCAGCAGCTTCGCGACAGGGAATTCAGATACGCAGTATTTT. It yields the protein CASSFATGNSDTQYF.

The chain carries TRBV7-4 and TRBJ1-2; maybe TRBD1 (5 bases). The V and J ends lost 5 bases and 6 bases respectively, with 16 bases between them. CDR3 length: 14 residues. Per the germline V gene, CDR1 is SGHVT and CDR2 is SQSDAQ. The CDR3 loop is CASSQVQGGNGYTF. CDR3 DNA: TGTGCCAGCAGCCAAGTGCAGGGCGGCAATGGCTACACCTTC.

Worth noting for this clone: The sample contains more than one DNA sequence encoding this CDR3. The CDR3 is CASSSLAVSTDTQYF. The CDR3, as DNA: TGTGCCAGCAGCTCCCTAGCGGTTAGCACAGATACGCAGTATTTT. V and J are TRBV7-3 and TRBJ2-3, with 7 bases lining up with TRBD2. V was clipped by 4 bases and J by 0 bases; unmatched bases: 4. The CDR3 contains 15 residues. Germline CDR1 and CDR2: SGHTA and FQGTGA.

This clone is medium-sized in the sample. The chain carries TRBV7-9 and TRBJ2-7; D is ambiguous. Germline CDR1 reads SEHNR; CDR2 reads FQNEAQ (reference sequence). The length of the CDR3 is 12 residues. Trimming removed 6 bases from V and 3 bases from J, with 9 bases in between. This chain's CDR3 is CASSGDGYEQYF. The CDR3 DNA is TGTGCCAGCAGTGGAGACGGCTACGAGCAGTACTTC.

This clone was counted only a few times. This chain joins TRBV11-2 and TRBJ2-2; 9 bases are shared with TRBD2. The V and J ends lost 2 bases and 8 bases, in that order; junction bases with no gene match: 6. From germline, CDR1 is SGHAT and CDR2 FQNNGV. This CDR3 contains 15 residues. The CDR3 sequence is CASSLQASGAGELFF. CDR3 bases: TGTGCCAGCAGCTTACAGGCTAGCGGGGCTGGGGAGCTGTTTTTT.

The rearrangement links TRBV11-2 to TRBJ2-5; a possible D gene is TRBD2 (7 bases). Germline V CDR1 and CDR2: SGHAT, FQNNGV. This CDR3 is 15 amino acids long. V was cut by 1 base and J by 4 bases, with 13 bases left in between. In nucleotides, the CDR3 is TGTGCCAGCAGCTTAGTGGGGGGGCCAGGAGAGACCCAGTACTTC. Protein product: CASSLVGGPGETQYF. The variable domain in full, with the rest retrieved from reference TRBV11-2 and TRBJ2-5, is EAGVAQSPRYKIIEKRQSVAFWCNPISGHATLYWYQQILGQGPKLLIQFQNNGVVDDSQLPKDRFSAERLKGVDSTLKIQPAKLEDSAVYLCASSLVGGPGETQYFGPGTRLLVL.

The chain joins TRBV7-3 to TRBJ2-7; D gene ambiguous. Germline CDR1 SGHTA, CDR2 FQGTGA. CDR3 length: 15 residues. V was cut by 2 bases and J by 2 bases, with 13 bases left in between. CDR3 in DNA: TGTGCCAGCAGCTTAGGCCCCCCATCTACCTACGAGCAGTACTTC. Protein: CASSLGPPSTYEQYF.

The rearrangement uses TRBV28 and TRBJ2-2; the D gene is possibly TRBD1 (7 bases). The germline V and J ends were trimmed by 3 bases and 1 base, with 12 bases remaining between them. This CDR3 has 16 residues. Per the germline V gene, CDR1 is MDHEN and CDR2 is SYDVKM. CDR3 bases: TGTGCCAGCAGTTTGGAGGGGGCAAGGAACACCGGGGAGCTGTTTTTT. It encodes CASSLEGARNTGELFF.

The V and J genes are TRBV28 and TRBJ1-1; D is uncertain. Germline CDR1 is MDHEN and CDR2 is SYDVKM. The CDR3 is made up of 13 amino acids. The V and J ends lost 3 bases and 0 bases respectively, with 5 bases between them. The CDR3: CASSLGLNTEAFF. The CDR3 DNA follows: TGTGCCAGCAGTTTGGGTTTGAACACTGAAGCTTTCTTT.

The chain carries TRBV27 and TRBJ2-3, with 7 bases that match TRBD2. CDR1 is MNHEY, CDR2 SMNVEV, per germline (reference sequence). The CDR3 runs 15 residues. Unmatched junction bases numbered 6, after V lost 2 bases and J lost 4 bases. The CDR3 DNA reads TGTGCCAGCAGTTTAAAGCGGGGACGGTCAGATACGCAGTATTTT. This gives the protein CASSLKRGRSDTQYF.

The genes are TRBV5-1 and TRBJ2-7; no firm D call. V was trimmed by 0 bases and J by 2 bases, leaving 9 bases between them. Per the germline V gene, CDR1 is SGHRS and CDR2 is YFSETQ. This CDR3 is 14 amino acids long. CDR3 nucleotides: TGCGCCAGCAGCTTGGTGCTGGGGACCTACGAGCAGTACTTC. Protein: CASSLVLGTYEQYF.

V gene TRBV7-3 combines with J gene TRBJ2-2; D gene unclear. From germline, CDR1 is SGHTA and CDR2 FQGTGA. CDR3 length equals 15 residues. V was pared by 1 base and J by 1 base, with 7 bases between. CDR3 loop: CASSLMGRNTGELFF. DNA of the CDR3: TGTGCCAGCAGCTTAATGGGCAGGAACACCGGGGAGCTGTTTTTT. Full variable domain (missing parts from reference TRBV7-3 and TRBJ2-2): GAGVSQTPSNKVTEKGKYVELRCDPISGHTALYWYRQSLGQGPEFLIYFQGTGAADDSGLPNDRFFAVRPEGSVSTLKIQRTERGDSAVYLCASSLMGRNTGELFFGEGSRLTVL.

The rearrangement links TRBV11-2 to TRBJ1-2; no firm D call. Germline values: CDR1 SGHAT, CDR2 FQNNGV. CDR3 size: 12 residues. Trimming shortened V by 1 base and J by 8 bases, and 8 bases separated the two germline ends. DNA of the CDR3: TGTGCCAGCAGCTTAGGGGGTTTGGGCTACACCTTC. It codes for CASSLGGLGYTF.